This T cell receptor (beta chain) was retrieved from a study of early T cells in non-severe SARS-CoV-2 infection. The germline gives CDR1 DFQATT, CDR2 SNEGSKA (reference sequence). The CDR3 is made up of 14 amino acids. Trimming removed 0 bases at V and 2 bases at J, with 11 bases between. The protocol attached unique molecular identifiers to individual cDNA molecules. TCRdb reprocessed the 5' RACE reads with MiXCR, giving one entry per CDR3 protein. Altogether tens of thousands of distinct CDR3 sequences are present, around 13% being singletons, with the ten largest covering roughly 4.2%. The chain joins TRBV20-1 to TRBJ2-7, with D maybe TRBD2 (6 bases). The material sequenced was whole blood. The sequence came from an adult who was a healthcare worker with PCR-confirmed SARS-CoV-2 infection or an uninfected control (not recorded which). DNA for the CDR3: TGCAGTGCTAGAGATCCTAGCGCAGCCTACGAGCAGTACTTC. Translated: CSARDPSAAYEQYF.